The 5 T cell receptor beta chains below come from one sample, sequenced in a study of blood T cell repertoires in COVID-19. Some clones are missing from TCRdb's copy, which holds only in-frame ones; the method was immunoSEQ multiplex PCR. The sample lists 120,000 to 150,000 clones, around 88% seen once, with approximately 1.4% in the top ten. The sequenced sample was peripheral blood. The receptors stem from a woman aged 60-75 years with acute or convalescent COVID-19.

The rearrangement links TRBV9 to TRBJ2-7; D remains ambiguous. This CDR3 has 12 amino acids. The germline gives CDR1 SGDLS, CDR2 YYNGEE. The V end lost 3 bases, the J end lost 2 bases, and 6 bases lay between the germline ends. The CDR3 region has the DNA TGTGCCAGCAGCGCTAATACCTACGAGCAGTACTTC. Residues: CASSANTYEQYF.

J is TRBJ1-2 and V is TRBV19, with 7 bases fitting TRBD1. CDR1 and CDR2 (germline): LNHDA, SQIVND (reference sequence). The length of the CDR3 is 15 residues. J was trimmed by 8 bases and V by 5 bases; bases with no gene match: 14. The chain's CDR3 is CASSASDRVSLGYTF. DNA for the CDR3: TGTGCCAGTAGTGCTAGCGACAGGGTTTCCCTGGGCTACACCTTC.

For the CDR3, the DNA is TGCGCCAGCAGGCGCACCGGGACAGGGGATTCACCCCTCCACTTT. As protein: CASRRTGTGDSPLHF. The chain carries TRBV5-1 and TRBJ1-6; 10 bases fit TRBD1. The V gene end was trimmed by 5 bases and the J gene end by 8 bases; junction bases not matched to a gene: 7. Germline CDR1 reads SGHRS; CDR2 reads YFSETQ. The CDR3 contains 15 residues.

This chain connects TRBV27 to TRBJ1-5; TRBD1 matches 9 bases. The CDR3 length is 20 residues. Germline values: CDR1 MNHEY, CDR2 SMNVEV (reference sequence). V was clipped by 6 bases and J by 6 bases; unmatched bases: 24. This chain's CDR3 is CASSSGQGPGGRENGQPQHF. The CDR3 coding sequence is TGTGCCAGCAGCTCGGGACAGGGCCCAGGAGGAAGGGAGAATGGTCAGCCCCAGCATTTT.

This clone was seen only once. The chain links TRBV7-6 to TRBJ1-6; D unclear. Germline CDR1 SGHVS, CDR2 FNYEAQ. V lost 5 bases to trimming and J lost 0 bases, with 11 bases between them. The CDR3 runs to 16 residues. CDR3 bases: TGTGCCAGCAGCGCACCTGGGAGCTCCTATAATTCACCCCTCCACTTT. It yields the protein CASSAPGSSYNSPLHF.